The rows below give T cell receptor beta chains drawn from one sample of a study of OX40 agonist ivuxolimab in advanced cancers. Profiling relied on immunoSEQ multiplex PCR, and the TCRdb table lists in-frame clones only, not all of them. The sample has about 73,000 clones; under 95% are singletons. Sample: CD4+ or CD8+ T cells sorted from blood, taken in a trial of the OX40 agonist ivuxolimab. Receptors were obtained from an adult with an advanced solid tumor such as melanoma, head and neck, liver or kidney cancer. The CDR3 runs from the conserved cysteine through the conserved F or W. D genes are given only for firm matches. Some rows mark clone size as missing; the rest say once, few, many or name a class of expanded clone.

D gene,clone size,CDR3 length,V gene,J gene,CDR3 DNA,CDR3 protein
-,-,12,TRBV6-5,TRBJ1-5,TGTGCCGGGAGCGGGAACGATCAGCCCCAGCATTTT,CAGSGNDQPQHF
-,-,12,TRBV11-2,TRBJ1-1,TGTGCCAGCAGCACTCGGCCAGATGAAGCTTTCTTT,CASSTRPDEAFF
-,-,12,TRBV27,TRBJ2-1,TGTGCCAGCAGTTTTCCGGGGAGTGAGCAGTTCTTC,CASSFPGSEQFF
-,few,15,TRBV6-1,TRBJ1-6,TGTGCCAGTGAGGACGGCGGGAAGGGGTATTCACCCCTCCACTTT,CASEDGGKGYSPLHF
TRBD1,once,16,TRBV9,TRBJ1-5,TGTGCCAGCAGCGGACAGGACAGGGGACCCAATCAGCCCCAGCATTTT,CASSGQDRGPNQPQHF
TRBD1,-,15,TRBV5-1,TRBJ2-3,TGCGCCAGCAGCTGGACAGGGGGCGTCACAGATACGCAGTATTTT,CASSWTGGVTDTQYF
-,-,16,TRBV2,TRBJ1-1,TGTGCCCGATATTCGGGGGAGGGGCGAAAGTTTACTGAAGCTTTCTTT,CARYSGEGRKFTEAFF
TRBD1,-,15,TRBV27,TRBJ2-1,TGTGCCAGCAGTTTCACCGGGACAGGGTGGAATGAGCAGTTCTTC,CASSFTGTGWNEQFF
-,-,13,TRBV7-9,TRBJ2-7,TGTGCCAGCAGCAGCGTGACGACCTACGAGCAGTACTTC,CASSSVTTYEQYF
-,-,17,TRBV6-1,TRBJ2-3,TGTGCCAGCAGTGAAGCAGGTATGGCAGGGCCCGCAGATACGCAGTATTTT,CASSEAGMAGPADTQYF
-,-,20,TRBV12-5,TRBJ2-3,TGTGCTAGTGGTTCGGGCGCCCGGGGTTTGGATCAGGGATGGTCAGATACGCAGTATTTT,CASGSGARGLDQGWSDTQYF
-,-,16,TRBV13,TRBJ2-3,TGTGCCAGCAGCTCTAGGACAGGGAGGGAGGCAGATACGCAGTATTTT,CASSSRTGREADTQYF
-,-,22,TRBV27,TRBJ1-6,TGTGCCAGCAGTTTGGGGGGTGTTGAATCCCCGGTTAAGAGCTCCTATAATTCACCCCTCCACTTT,CASSLGGVESPVKSSYNSPLHF
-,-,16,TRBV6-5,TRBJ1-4,TGTGCCAGCAGTTACCTCCCCAAGGGTACTAATGAAAAACTGTTTTTT,CASSYLPKGTNEKLFF
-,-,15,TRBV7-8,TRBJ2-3,TGTGCCAGCAGCTTGCTGGGTCCATCCACAGATACGCAGTATTTT,CASSLLGPSTDTQYF
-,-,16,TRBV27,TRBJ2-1,TGTGCCAGCAGTTTCGGGACCCTCGGCTCCTACAATGAGCAGTTCTTC,CASSFGTLGSYNEQFF
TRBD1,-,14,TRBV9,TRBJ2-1,TGTGCCAGCAGCACATGGACAGGGCACAATGAGCAGTTCTTC,CASSTWTGHNEQFF
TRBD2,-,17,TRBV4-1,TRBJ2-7,TGCGCCAGCAGCCTTAGCGGGGAATACTTACCTACGGGGGAGCAGTACTTC,CASSLSGEYLPTGEQYF
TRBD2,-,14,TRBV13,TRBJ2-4,TGTGCCAGCAGCTTAGCCGGGGGAGGGGACATTCAGTACTTC,CASSLAGGGDIQYF
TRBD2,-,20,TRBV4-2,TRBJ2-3,TGTGCCAGCAGCCAAGATTGGCTAGCGGCCTCCTCCCTCGGCACAGATACGCAGTATTTT,CASSQDWLAASSLGTDTQYF
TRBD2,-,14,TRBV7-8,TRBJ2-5,TGTGCCAGCAGCCGCGGGGGGGCCCAAGAGACCCAGTACTTC,CASSRGGAQETQYF
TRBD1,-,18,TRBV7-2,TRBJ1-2,TGTGCCAGCAGCTCCTATGAGACCGGGACAGGGTCGGGCTATGGCTACACCTTC,CASSSYETGTGSGYGYTF
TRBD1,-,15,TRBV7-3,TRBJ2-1,TGTGCCAGCAGCCCGTGGGACAGGGGGCTCAATGAGCAGTTCTTC,CASSPWDRGLNEQFF
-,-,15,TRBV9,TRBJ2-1,TGTGCCAGCAGCGTGTTTAGCCTCTCCTACAATGAGCAGTTCTTC,CASSVFSLSYNEQFF
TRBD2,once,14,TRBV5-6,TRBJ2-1,TGTGCCAGCAGCGGTACTAGCGGGGTCGATGAGCAGTTCTTC,CASSGTSGVDEQFF
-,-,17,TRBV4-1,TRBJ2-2,TGCGCCAGCAGCCACGGAGGACCGCTACTGAACACCGGGGAGCTGTTTTTT,CASSHGGPLLNTGELFF
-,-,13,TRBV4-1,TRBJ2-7,TGCGCCAGCAGCCAAGCAGTCTCCTACGAGCAGTACTTC,CASSQAVSYEQYF
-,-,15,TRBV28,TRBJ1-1,TGTGCCAGCAGTTTAAGGGGGGCCTTGAACACTGAAGCTTTCTTT,CASSLRGALNTEAFF
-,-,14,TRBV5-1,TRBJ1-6,TGCGCCAGCAGCTCGGGTGGGGGATATTCACCCCTCCACTTT,CASSSGGGYSPLHF
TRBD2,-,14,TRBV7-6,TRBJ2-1,TGTGCCAGCAGCTTGGGACTAGCGGGGCTCGAGCAGTTCTTC,CASSLGLAGLEQFF
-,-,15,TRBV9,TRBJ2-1,TGTGCCAGCAGCGTGGTCGGGGGGCCGGGAAATGAGCAGTTCTTC,CASSVVGGPGNEQFF
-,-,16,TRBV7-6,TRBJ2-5,TGTGCCAGCAGCTTGAATAGGGGGGGTAACCAAGAGACCCAGTACTTC,CASSLNRGGNQETQYF
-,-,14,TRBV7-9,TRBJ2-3,TGTGCCAGCAGCAAGGCGGGGAGCACAGATACGCAGTATTTT,CASSKAGSTDTQYF
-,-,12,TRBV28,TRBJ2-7,TGTGCCAGCAGTTTGGACTCCTACGAGCAGTACTTC,CASSLDSYEQYF
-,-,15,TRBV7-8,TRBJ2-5,TGTGCCAGCAGCGGGGGAGCGGGCCCAAGTGAGACCCAGTACTTC,CASSGGAGPSETQYF
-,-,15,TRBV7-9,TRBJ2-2,TGTGCCAGCAGCTTAAGGACTATTGGTACCGGGGAGCTGTTTTTT,CASSLRTIGTGELFF
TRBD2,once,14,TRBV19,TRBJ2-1,TGTGCCAGTAGTACCCCTGGGACTAGCGGGAGTGAGTTCTTC,CASSTPGTSGSEFF
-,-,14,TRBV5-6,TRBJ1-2,TGTGCCAGCACCATAGGGGCAGGTGACTATGGCTACACCTTC,CASTIGAGDYGYTF
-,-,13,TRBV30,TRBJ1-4,TGTGCCTGGAGTTACAGCCTTAATGAAAAACTGTTTTTT,CAWSYSLNEKLFF
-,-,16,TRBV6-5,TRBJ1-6,TGTGCCAGCAGTTACGAGGGATTCGGTTCGAATTCACCCCTCCACTTT,CASSYEGFGSNSPLHF
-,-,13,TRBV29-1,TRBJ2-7,TGCAGCGTTGAGAAGACAGATACCTACGAGCAGTACTTC,CSVEKTDTYEQYF
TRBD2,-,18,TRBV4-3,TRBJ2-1,TGCGCCAGCAGCCAAGATGGTTTCCGACTAGCGGGGGGAGATGAGCAGTTCTTC,CASSQDGFRLAGGDEQFF
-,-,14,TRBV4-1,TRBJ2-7,TGCGCCAGCAGCCAAGATCTGGCGTACTACGAGCAGTACTTC,CASSQDLAYYEQYF
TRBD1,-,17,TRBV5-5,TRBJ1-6,TGTGCCAGCAGCCCGACTACAAGGACAGGCGGAAACTCACCCCTCCACTTT,CASSPTTRTGGNSPLHF
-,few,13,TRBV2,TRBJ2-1,TGTGCCAGCGGGCGGGGCGCCTACAATGAGCAGTTCTTC,CASGRGAYNEQFF
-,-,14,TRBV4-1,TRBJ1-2,TGCGCCAGCAGCCAAGATCGAGCTAACTATGGCTACACCTTC,CASSQDRANYGYTF